This T cell receptor beta chain was observed in a study of T cell changes during pregnancy in multiple sclerosis. Germline CDR1 reads GTSNPN; CDR2 reads SVGIG (reference sequence). The CDR3 sequence is 15 residues long. Trimming removed 5 bases from V and 4 bases from J; junction bases left unmatched: 9. Clones were read by immunoSEQ multiplex PCR, and TCRdb kept only the in-frame ones, dropping some. The sample lists over 65,000 clones, about nine tenths occurring once. The J gene is TRBJ1-4, the V gene TRBV30, with 8 bases matching TRBD1. This TCR derives from a female donor with multiple sclerosis, enrolled in a pregnancy study. Material: peripheral blood, obtained in the first trimester of pregnancy. CDR3 DNA sequence: TGTGCCTGGTCCAGATTACAGGGGGATAATGAAAAACTGTTTTTT. This sequence encodes CAWSRLQGDNEKLFF.